Below, one T cell receptor beta chain is given with its context. Looked up from germline, CDR1 is MRHNA and CDR2 is SNTAGT. V was pared by 5 bases and J by 2 bases, with 16 bases between. The CDR3 is 15 amino acids. This record belongs to a study of shared clonotypes between healthy human individuals. Produced via immunoSEQ multiplex PCR; TCRdb's table is partial and in-frame only. The table records about 2 million clones, 90% to 95% of them present only once. This clonotype originated in a man aged 18 to 29 in good health. The chain carries TRBV6-4 and TRBJ2-7; D perhaps matches TRBD2 (5 bases). The sample consisted of naive CD4+ T cells sorted from blood. This sample's subset: CD45RA+ positively selected. In nucleotides, the CDR3 is TGTGCCAGCAGTCGGTGCCAGGAGGACCCCTACGAGCAGTACTTC. Protein product: CASSRCQEDPYEQYF.